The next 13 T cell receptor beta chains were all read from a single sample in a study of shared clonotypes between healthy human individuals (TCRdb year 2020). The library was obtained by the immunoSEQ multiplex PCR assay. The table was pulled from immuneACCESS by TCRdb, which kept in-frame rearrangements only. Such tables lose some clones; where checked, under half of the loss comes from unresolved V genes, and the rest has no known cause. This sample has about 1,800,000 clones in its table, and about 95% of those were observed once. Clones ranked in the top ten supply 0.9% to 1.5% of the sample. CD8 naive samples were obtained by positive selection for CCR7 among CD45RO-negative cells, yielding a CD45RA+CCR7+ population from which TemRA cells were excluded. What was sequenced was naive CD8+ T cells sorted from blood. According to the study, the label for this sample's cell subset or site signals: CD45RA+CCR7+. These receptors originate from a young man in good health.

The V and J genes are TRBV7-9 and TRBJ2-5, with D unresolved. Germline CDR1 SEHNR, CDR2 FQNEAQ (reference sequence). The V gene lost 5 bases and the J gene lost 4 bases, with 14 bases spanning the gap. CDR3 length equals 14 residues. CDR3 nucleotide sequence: TGTGCCAGCAGCCGGGCCGGTACGCGAGAGACCCAGTACTTC. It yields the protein CASSRAGTRETQYF.

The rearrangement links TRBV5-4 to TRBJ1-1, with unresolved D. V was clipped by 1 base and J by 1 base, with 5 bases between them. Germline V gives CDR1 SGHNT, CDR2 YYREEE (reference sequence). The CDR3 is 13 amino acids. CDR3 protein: CASSLTTNTEAFF. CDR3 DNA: TGTGCCAGCAGCTTGACTACGAACACTGAAGCTTTCTTT.

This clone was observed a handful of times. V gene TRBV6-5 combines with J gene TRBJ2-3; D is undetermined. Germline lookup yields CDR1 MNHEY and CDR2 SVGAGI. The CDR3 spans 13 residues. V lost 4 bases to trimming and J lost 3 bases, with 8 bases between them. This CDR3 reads CASSSTETDTQYF. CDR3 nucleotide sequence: TGTGCCAGCAGTTCAACGGAAACAGATACGCAGTATTTT.

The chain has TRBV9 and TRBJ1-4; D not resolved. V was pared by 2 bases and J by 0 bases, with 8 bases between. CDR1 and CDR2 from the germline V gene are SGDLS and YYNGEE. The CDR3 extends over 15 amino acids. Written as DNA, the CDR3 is TGTGCCAGCAGCGTGGATATTACAACTAATGAAAAACTGTTTTTT. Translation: CASSVDITTNEKLFF.

The DNA for the CDR3 is TGCGCCAGCAGCTTGCTTCCAGAGACTATGAACACTGAAGCTTTCTTT. Protein sequence: CASSLLPETMNTEAFF. The J gene is TRBJ1-1, the V gene TRBV5-1, with unresolved D. CDR3 length: 16 amino acids. Germline V CDR1 and CDR2: SGHRS, YFSETQ. Trimming took 1 base from V and 0 from J, leaving 13 bases between them.

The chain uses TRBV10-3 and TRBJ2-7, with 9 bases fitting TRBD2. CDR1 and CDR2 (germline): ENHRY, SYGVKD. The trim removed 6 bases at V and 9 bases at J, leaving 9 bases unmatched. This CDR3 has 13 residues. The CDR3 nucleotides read TGTGCCATCAGCTCGACTAGCGGCGTGCCGCAGTACTTC. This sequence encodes CAISSTSGVPQYF.

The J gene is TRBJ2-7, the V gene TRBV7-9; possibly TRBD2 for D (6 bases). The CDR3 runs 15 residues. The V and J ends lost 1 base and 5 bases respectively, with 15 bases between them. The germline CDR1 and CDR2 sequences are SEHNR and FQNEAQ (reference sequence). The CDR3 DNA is TGTGCCAGCAGCTTAGTAGTCGGTAGCGGTCACGAGCAGTACTTC. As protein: CASSLVVGSGHEQYF.

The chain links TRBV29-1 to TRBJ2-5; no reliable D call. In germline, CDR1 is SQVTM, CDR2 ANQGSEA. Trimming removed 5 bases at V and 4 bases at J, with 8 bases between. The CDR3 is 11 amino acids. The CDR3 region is CSVTEVETQYF. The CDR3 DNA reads TGCAGCGTTACAGAGGTAGAGACCCAGTACTTC.

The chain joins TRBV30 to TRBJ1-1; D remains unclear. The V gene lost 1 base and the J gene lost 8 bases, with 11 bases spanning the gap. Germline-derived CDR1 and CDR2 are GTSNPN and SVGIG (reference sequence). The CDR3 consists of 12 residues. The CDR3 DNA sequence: TGTGCCTGGAGTGAACAGCAGGTGGAAGCTTTCTTT. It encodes CAWSEQQVEAFF.

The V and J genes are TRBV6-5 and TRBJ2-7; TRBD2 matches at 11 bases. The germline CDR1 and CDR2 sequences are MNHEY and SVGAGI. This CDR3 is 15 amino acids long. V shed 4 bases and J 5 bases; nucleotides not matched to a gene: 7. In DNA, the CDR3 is TGTGCCAGCAGTTCCACTAGCGGGGGAACCAACGAGCAGTACTTC. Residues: CASSSTSGGTNEQYF.

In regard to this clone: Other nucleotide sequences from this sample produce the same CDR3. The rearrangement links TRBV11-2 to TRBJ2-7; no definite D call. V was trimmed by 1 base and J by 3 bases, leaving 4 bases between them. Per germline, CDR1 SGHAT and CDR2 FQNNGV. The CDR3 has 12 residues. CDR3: CASSLGLYEQYF. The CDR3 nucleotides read TGTGCCAGCAGCTTAGGCCTCTACGAGCAGTACTTC.

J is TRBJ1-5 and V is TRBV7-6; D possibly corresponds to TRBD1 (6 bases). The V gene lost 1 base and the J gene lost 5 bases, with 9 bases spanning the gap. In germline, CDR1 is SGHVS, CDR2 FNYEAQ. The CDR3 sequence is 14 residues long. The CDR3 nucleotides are TGTGCCAGCAGCTTAGAACAGGGATATCAGCCCCAGCATTTT. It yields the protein CASSLEQGYQPQHF.

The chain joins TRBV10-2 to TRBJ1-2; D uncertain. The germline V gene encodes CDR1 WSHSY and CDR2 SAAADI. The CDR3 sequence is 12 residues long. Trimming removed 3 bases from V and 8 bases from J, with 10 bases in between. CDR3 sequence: CASSDPPGGYTF. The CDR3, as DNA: TGCGCCAGCAGTGATCCCCCGGGGGGCTACACCTTC.